These T cell receptor beta chains were read from a single sample in a study of blood T cell repertoires in COVID-19. The data were produced by immunoSEQ multiplex PCR, yet TCRdb's version contains in-frame clones alone and is incomplete. Among about 670,000 clones listed, 90% were seen once. Sequencing used peripheral blood. These receptors were collected from a woman in her late teens or twenties with acute or convalescent COVID-19. Both conserved end residues are part of each CDR3. Each record gives: clone size, J gene, D gene, V gene, CDR3 DNA, CDR3 protein. A D gene is named only where the DNA matches it firmly. Rows give clone size only sometimes, using once, few, many, or a class for an expanded clone.

size: NA; J: TRBJ1-4; D: TRBD1; V: TRBV7-9; DNA: TGTGCCAGCAGCTGGGTGCAGGGGGCTAATGAAAAACTGTTTTTT; CDR3: CASSWVQGANEKLFF
size: NA; J: TRBJ1-3; D: NA; V: TRBV5-1; DNA: TGCGCCAGCAGGACAAGCTCTGGAAACACCATATATTTT; CDR3: CASRTSSGNTIYF
size: NA; J: TRBJ1-2; D: NA; V: TRBV24-1; DNA: TGTGCCACCAGTGACCCGGAGAAGGCCTTCGGTGGCTACACCTTC; CDR3: CATSDPEKAFGGYTF
size: NA; J: TRBJ2-5; D: TRBD2; V: TRBV3-1/TRBV3-2; DNA: TGTGCCAGCACCGCCACGGCTAGCGGGGCCGTAACCCAGTACTTC; CDR3: CASTATASGAVTQYF
size: NA; J: TRBJ1-2; D: NA; V: TRBV21-1; DNA: TGTGCCAGCAAGACAGATAAGAACTATGGCTACACCTTC; CDR3: CASKTDKNYGYTF
size: NA; J: TRBJ1-4; D: TRBD1; V: TRBV5-1; DNA: TGCGCCAGCAGCTTGGTTGGCAGGGGGGATGCTAATGAAAAACTGTTTTTT; CDR3: CASSLVGRGDANEKLFF
size: NA; J: TRBJ1-4; D: NA; V: TRBV3-1/TRBV3-2; DNA: TGTGCCAGCAGCCAAGATCTAGCTGGGAGAGGCGAAAAACTGTTTTTT; CDR3: CASSQDLAGRGEKLFF
size: NA; J: TRBJ1-4; D: NA; V: TRBV6-1; DNA: TGTGCCAGCAGTGAATGGGACACACGGGATGAAAAACTGTTTTTT; CDR3: CASSEWDTRDEKLFF
size: NA; J: TRBJ1-6; D: NA; V: TRBV10-3; DNA: TGTGCCATCAGTGACGGCGGGAGCTCCTATAATTCACCCCTCCACTTT; CDR3: CAISDGGSSYNSPLHF
size: NA; J: TRBJ1-1; D: NA; V: TRBV12-5; DNA: TGTGCTAGTGGTTTGGTACTAAGCAGGGCGGGGACTGAAGCTTTCTTT; CDR3: CASGLVLSRAGTEAFF
size: NA; J: TRBJ1-3; D: TRBD1; V: TRBV6-5; DNA: TGTGCCAGCACCTACCGAGGACAGGGCGGCCTATTT; CDR3: CASTYRGQGGLF
size: NA; J: TRBJ2-7; D: NA; V: TRBV4-1; DNA: TGCGCCAGCAGCTCCCTGGGAGGCGGGTACGAGCAGTACTTC; CDR3: CASSSLGGGYEQYF
size: NA; J: TRBJ2-2; D: NA; V: TRBV27; DNA: TGTGCCAGCAGCCTGGGGCCTGGGACCGGGGAGCTGTTTTTT; CDR3: CASSLGPGTGELFF
size: NA; J: TRBJ2-7; D: NA; V: TRBV14; DNA: TGTGCCAGCAGCCAAGTTGGAGGGTACGAGCAGTACTTC; CDR3: CASSQVGGYEQYF
size: few; J: TRBJ2-3; D: NA; V: TRBV19; DNA: TGTGCCAGTAGTATCGTCAGGGGCCAGGGCACAGATACGCAGTATTTT; CDR3: CASSIVRGQGTDTQYF
size: NA; J: TRBJ1-3; D: NA; V: TRBV9; DNA: TGTGCCAGCAGCGTAGAACAGTTGGCCCCCTCTGGAAACACCATATATTTT; CDR3: CASSVEQLAPSGNTIYF
size: NA; J: TRBJ1-1; D: TRBD1; V: TRBV27; DNA: TGTGCCAGCAGTTTAAGGGGGACAGGTAGGACTGAAGCTTTCTTT; CDR3: CASSLRGTGRTEAFF
size: NA; J: TRBJ2-2; D: TRBD1; V: TRBV6-5; DNA: TGTGCCAGCCGCCGGGACAGGGGCACCGGGGAGCTGTTTTTT; CDR3: CASRRDRGTGELFF
size: NA; J: TRBJ2-4; D: NA; V: TRBV3-1/TRBV3-2; DNA: TGTGCCAGCAGCTCCTGGGACACAGAAAACATTCAGTACTTC; CDR3: CASSSWDTENIQYF
size: NA; J: TRBJ1-1; D: NA; V: TRBV19; DNA: TGTGCCAGTAGTGTCGGGAAAGTCACTGAAGCTTTCTTT; CDR3: CASSVGKVTEAFF
size: NA; J: TRBJ1-3; D: NA; V: TRBV30; DNA: TGTGCCTGGAGTAACAGGGCCTCTGGAAACACCATATATTTT; CDR3: CAWSNRASGNTIYF
size: NA; J: TRBJ2-2; D: TRBD2; V: TRBV6-2/TRBV6-3; DNA: TGTGCCAGCAGTTACGTTGGAGCGGGGGGCATAGGGGAGCTGTTTTTT; CDR3: CASSYVGAGGIGELFF
size: NA; J: TRBJ1-2; D: TRBD1; V: TRBV7-2; DNA: TGTGCCAGCAGCTTAGCTCCGGGGACAGGGTATGGCTACACCTTC; CDR3: CASSLAPGTGYGYTF
size: NA; J: TRBJ1-5; D: NA; V: TRBV4-3; DNA: TGCGCCAGCAGCCAAGATTCGCAGTATCAGCCCCAGCATTTT; CDR3: CASSQDSQYQPQHF
size: NA; J: TRBJ1-2; D: TRBD1; V: TRBV30; DNA: TGTGCCTTCTCCGGCTCCGGGACAGGGGGCTACGTGACTGGCTACACCTTC; CDR3: CAFSGSGTGGYVTGYTF
size: few; J: TRBJ2-7; D: TRBD1; V: TRBV7-9; DNA: TGTGCCAGCAGCGAGGACAGGGGACCCTACGAGCAGTACTTC; CDR3: CASSEDRGPYEQYF
size: few; J: TRBJ2-2; D: NA; V: TRBV21-1; DNA: TGTGCCAGAACAAGCGTCGCAGGGGAGCTGTTTTTT; CDR3: CARTSVAGELFF
size: once; J: TRBJ1-6; D: TRBD1; V: TRBV6-5; DNA: TGTGCCAGCAGTTTGACAGGGTTTAATTCACCCCTCCACTTT; CDR3: CASSLTGFNSPLHF
size: NA; J: TRBJ1-2; D: NA; V: TRBV7-3; DNA: TGTGCCAGCAGCCCGACAGTTTTCTATGGCTACACCTTC; CDR3: CASSPTVFYGYTF
size: NA; J: TRBJ1-1; D: TRBD1; V: TRBV6-2/TRBV6-3; DNA: TGTGCCAGCAGCAAGGGGACAGGGAATCGGAACACTGAAGCTTTCTTT; CDR3: CASSKGTGNRNTEAFF
size: NA; J: TRBJ2-7; D: NA; V: TRBV19; DNA: TGTGCCAGTAGTATCCGGGGTGGGGACGAGCAGTACTTC; CDR3: CASSIRGGDEQYF
size: NA; J: TRBJ2-5; D: TRBD1; V: TRBV5-1; DNA: TGCGCCAGCAGCAGATTTGGGACAGGGGGCAGAGAGACCCAGTACTTC; CDR3: CASSRFGTGGRETQYF
size: NA; J: TRBJ1-5; D: NA; V: TRBV6-5; DNA: TGTGCCAGCAGTCCGACAGTAGGGAATCAGCCCCAGCATTTT; CDR3: CASSPTVGNQPQHF
size: NA; J: TRBJ1-6; D: TRBD1; V: TRBV2; DNA: TGTGCCAGCATCCAAGACAGGGGGCAAATTTCACCCCTCCACTTT; CDR3: CASIQDRGQISPLHF
size: NA; J: TRBJ1-1; D: NA; V: TRBV5-6; DNA: TGTGCCAGCAGTCTTGGTAGGGGCCCTGTGGATGAAGCTTTCTTT; CDR3: CASSLGRGPVDEAFF
size: NA; J: TRBJ2-3; D: TRBD2; V: TRBV7-3; DNA: TGTGCCAGCAGCCCTGGGACTAGCGGGGGACCCAGCACAGATACGCAGTATTTT; CDR3: CASSPGTSGGPSTDTQYF
size: NA; J: TRBJ2-1; D: TRBD1; V: TRBV6-5; DNA: TGTGCCAGCAGAACCGGGACAGGGGGCAATGAGCAGTTCTTC; CDR3: CASRTGTGGNEQFF
size: NA; J: TRBJ2-1; D: TRBD2; V: TRBV6-4; DNA: TGTGCCAGCAGTGTTGCAGCGGGGGGTAACAATGAGCAGTTCTTC; CDR3: CASSVAAGGNNEQFF
size: NA; J: TRBJ1-3; D: NA; V: TRBV4-1; DNA: TGCGCCAGCAGCCAGGTAAAGGGGCCTTCTGGAAACACCATATATTTT; CDR3: CASSQVKGPSGNTIYF
size: NA; J: TRBJ1-5; D: NA; V: TRBV2; DNA: TGTGCCAGCAGTGAACGCCAGGCCGGCCAGCCCCAGCATTTT; CDR3: CASSERQAGQPQHF
size: NA; J: TRBJ2-1; D: NA; V: TRBV11-3; DNA: TGTGCCAGCAGCGCTGGGTCTCAGGGGGAGCAGTTCTTC; CDR3: CASSAGSQGEQFF
size: NA; J: TRBJ1-5; D: NA; V: TRBV28; DNA: TGTGCCAGCAGTTCCCATGAGGTTGTTAATCAGCCCCAGCATTTT; CDR3: CASSSHEVVNQPQHF
size: NA; J: TRBJ1-6; D: TRBD1; V: TRBV19; DNA: TGTGCCAGTAGTGAGGGACAGAGGTATAATTCACCCCTCCACTTT; CDR3: CASSEGQRYNSPLHF
size: NA; J: TRBJ2-7; D: NA; V: TRBV4-3; DNA: TGCGCCAGCAGCCAAGATGGGAGCTCCTACGAGCAGTACTTC; CDR3: CASSQDGSSYEQYF
size: NA; J: TRBJ1-2; D: TRBD1; V: TRBV19; DNA: TGTGCCAGTAGTATCGGGACAGGCGCTTATGGCTACACCTTC; CDR3: CASSIGTGAYGYTF